One sample yielded the 32 T cell receptor beta chains listed below, sequenced in a study of blood T cell repertoires in COVID-19. The repertoire was sequenced with immunoSEQ multiplex PCR; TCRdb's copy has only in-frame clones and lacks some. The repertoire has roughly 150,000 clones, around 81% of them found once; the top ten carry about a tenth. Sequenced: peripheral blood. These receptor sequences come from a man between 70 and 80 years old with active or convalescent COVID-19.

The J gene is TRBJ1-1, the V gene TRBV10-3, with TRBD1 as a possible D gene (5 bases). This CDR3 has 13 amino acids. Per germline, CDR1 ENHRY and CDR2 SYGVKD. Trimming removed 7 bases at V and 2 bases at J, with 11 bases between. This CDR3 reads CAITGTANTEAFF. The CDR3 coding sequence is TGTGCCATCACCGGGACTGCCAACACTGAAGCTTTCTTT.

The chain links TRBV6-5 to TRBJ2-2, with 8 positions matching TRBD2. CDR1 and CDR2 (germline): MNHEY, SVGAGI. This CDR3 has 13 residues. The V segment lost 11 bases and the J segment 0 bases; nucleotides outside the gene matches: 2. CDR3 sequence reads: CARGGPNTGELFF. The CDR3 DNA sequence: TGTGCCCGCGGGGGGCCGAACACCGGGGAGCTGTTTTTT.

The rearrangement links TRBV5-1 to TRBJ2-1; D not certain. Germline V gene lookup returns CDR1 SGHRS and CDR2 YFSETQ. Trimming took off 0 bases at V and 6 bases at J, with 7 bases between the two ends. The CDR3 contains 13 residues. The chain's CDR3 is CASSLGIGNEQFF. The CDR3 coding sequence is TGCGCCAGCAGCTTGGGAATCGGCAATGAGCAGTTCTTC.

This chain links TRBV7-3 with TRBJ1-6, with a tentative D call TRBD1 (5 bases). The CDR3 loop spans 14 amino acids. The V end was cut by 6 bases, the J end by 8 bases, with 14 bases between. Germline lookup yields CDR1 SGHTA and CDR2 FQGTGA. The CDR3 is CASSSGNWDSPLHF. CDR3 DNA: TGTGCCAGCAGTTCAGGGAATTGGGATTCACCCCTCCACTTT. The whole variable domain, remainder taken from reference TRBV7-3 and TRBJ1-6, is GAGVSQTPSNKVTEKGKYVELRCDPISGHTALYWYRQSLGQGPEFLIYFQGTGAADDSGLPNDRFFAVRPEGSVSTLKIQRTERGDSAVYLCASSSGNWDSPLHFGNGTRLTVT.

The chain uses TRBV29-1 and TRBJ1-1; D is perhaps TRBD1 (6 bases). The germline CDR1 and CDR2 sequences are SQVTM and ANQGSEA. The ends were cut back, 4 bases at V and 0 bases at J, with 12 bases in the middle. CDR3 length: 14 residues. This chain's CDR3 is CSVVRDILNTEAFF. The CDR3 DNA is TGCAGCGTTGTCCGGGACATTTTGAACACTGAAGCTTTCTTT.

This clone was observed once. This chain uses TRBV12-3 or TRBV12-4 with TRBJ2-7; a weak D match, TRBD1 (6 bases). This CDR3 spans 13 amino acids. Trimming removed 6 bases at V and 2 bases at J, with 11 bases between. The CDR3 coding sequence is TGTGCCAGCAGCGGACAGATCACCTACGAGCAGTACTTC. It is translated as CASSGQITYEQYF.

This clone was counted once. This chain connects TRBV11-2 to TRBJ1-6, with D unresolved. The V and J ends lost 5 bases and 10 bases respectively, with 12 bases between them. Germline loops: CDR1 SGHAT, CDR2 FQNNGV. CDR3 length: 13 residues. As DNA, the CDR3 is TGTGCCAGCAGCCCCCGGAGCTCCTCACCCCTCCACTTT. This translates into CASSPRSSSPLHF.

This clone turned up a few times. The gene calls are TRBV6-5 and TRBJ2-5; 7 bases fit TRBD2. The V segment lost 4 bases and the J segment 7 bases; nucleotides outside the gene matches: 12. The CDR3 consists of 15 residues. Germline-derived CDR1 and CDR2 are MNHEY and SVGAGI. The CDR3 spells CASSSTGTREGTQYF. The CDR3 region has the DNA TGTGCCAGCAGTTCCACCGGGACGAGGGAGGGGACCCAGTACTTC.

The chain is built from TRBV29-1 and TRBJ1-1, with no clear D. Looked up from germline, CDR1 is SQVTM and CDR2 is ANQGSEA. The V and J ends lost 7 bases and 1 base respectively, with 10 bases between them. CDR3 length: 12 residues. In DNA form, the CDR3 reads TGCAGCGACCTCCAAGCGAACACTGAAGCTTTCTTT. Protein sequence: CSDLQANTEAFF.

The chain uses TRBV27 and TRBJ2-5; 8 nucleotides align to TRBD2. In germline, CDR1 is MNHEY, CDR2 SMNVEV (reference sequence). This CDR3 is built from 16 residues. J was trimmed by 1 base and V by 3 bases; bases with no gene match: 7. The CDR3 region is CASSFREGGGQETQYF. The CDR3, as DNA: TGTGCCAGCAGTTTCCGGGAGGGGGGGGGCCAAGAGACCCAGTACTTC.

The gene calls are TRBV15 and TRBJ1-2; D unclear. V was shortened by 3 bases and J by 4 bases, with 6 bases between the two germline ends. The germline gives CDR1 LNHNV, CDR2 YYDKDF (reference sequence). The CDR3 is 12 residues long. CDR3 sequence reads: CATSRAGYGYTF. In DNA, the CDR3 is TGTGCCACCAGCAGGGCAGGCTATGGCTACACCTTC.

The chain has TRBV4-1 and TRBJ2-7; 7 bases match TRBD1. From germline, CDR1 is MGHRA and CDR2 YSYEKL. This CDR3 is 15 amino acids long. Trimming at V came to 5 bases and at J to 0 bases, leaving 7 bases not matched to a gene. The CDR3 nucleotides read TGCGCCAGCAGCACCTCGACAGGGAGCTCCTACGAGCAGTACTTC. Translated, it gives CASSTSTGSSYEQYF.

This clone was seen a few times. This chain links TRBV5-1 with TRBJ2-7, with a tentative D call TRBD2 (5 bases). Trimming took off 3 bases at V and 3 bases at J, with 7 bases between the two ends. The length of the CDR3 is 12 residues. Per the germline V gene, CDR1 is SGHRS and CDR2 is YFSETQ. The CDR3 loop reads CASSYEGYEQYF. Here the CDR3 DNA reads TGCGCCAGCAGCTACGAGGGCTACGAGCAGTACTTC.

This chain connects TRBV2 to TRBJ1-1; 9 bases fit TRBD1. CDR1 SNHLY and CDR2 FYNNEI come from the germline V gene. The CDR3 is 14 amino acids. Losses at the gene ends were 7 bases for V and 1 base for J; bases not matched to a gene: 4. The CDR3 nucleotides are TGTGCCAGCACCTCGGGACAGGGGAACACTGAAGCTTTCTTT. It translates to CASTSGQGNTEAFF.

The CDR3 DNA sequence: TGTGCCTGGAGTCAACAGGGGGGTCAAGAGACCCAGTACTTC. Translating it yields CAWSQQGGQETQYF. The J gene is TRBJ2-5, the V gene TRBV30, with 8 bases aligning to TRBD1. The CDR3 has 14 residues. Germline V gives CDR1 GTSNPN, CDR2 SVGIG (reference sequence). V lost 2 bases, J lost 2 bases, and 4 bases stayed unmatched.

This chain joins TRBV4-3 and TRBJ2-7; possibly TRBD2 for D (6 bases). Trimming took off 4 bases at V and 4 bases at J, with 20 bases between the two ends. The CDR3 has 16 residues. CDR1 is LGHNA, CDR2 YSLEER, per germline. The CDR3: CASSLERRGRPYEQYF. The CDR3 nucleotides read TGCGCCAGCAGCCTTGAAAGGCGGGGAAGGCCATACGAGCAGTACTTC.

The genes are TRBV5-6 and TRBJ1-5, with D perhaps TRBD1 (5 bases). The CDR3 has 15 residues. V lost 3 bases, J lost 1 base, and 11 bases lay in between. CDR1 and CDR2 from the germline V gene are SGHDT and YYEEEE. The CDR3 DNA is TGTGCCAGCAGCTGGGGCCCCACGAGCAATCAGCCCCAGCATTTT. As protein: CASSWGPTSNQPQHF.

This clone showed up just a few times. The rearrangement uses TRBV19 and TRBJ1-2, with 8 positions matching TRBD1. J was trimmed by 4 bases and V by 4 bases; bases with no gene match: 8. Germline loops: CDR1 LNHDA, CDR2 SQIVND (reference sequence). CDR3 length: 15 residues. CDR3 coding DNA: TGTGCCAGTAGTACCGGCGGGACAGGTGTCTATGGCTACACCTTC. As protein: CASSTGGTGVYGYTF.

Relative to its sample, this clone is medium-sized (0.01 to 0.1%). The V and J genes are TRBV2 and TRBJ1-1, with D perhaps matching TRBD1 (5 bases). Germline CDR1 SNHLY, CDR2 FYNNEI. The V end lost 4 bases, the J end lost 2 bases, and 20 bases lay between the germline ends. The CDR3 covers 17 residues. The CDR3 sequence: CASSGRDSISTNTEAFF. CDR3 nucleotide sequence: TGTGCCAGCAGTGGGCGGGACTCTATTTCCACCAACACTGAAGCTTTCTTT.

This chain links TRBV18 with TRBJ1-1; TRBD1 is a possible D gene (6 bases). V was trimmed by 3 bases and J by 3 bases, leaving 14 bases between them. The CDR3 runs 15 residues. Germline V gene sequence: CDR1 KGHSH, CDR2 LQKENI. As DNA, the CDR3 is TGTGCCAGCTCACCCTGGACAGCACCGGACACTGAAGCTTTCTTT. This sequence encodes CASSPWTAPDTEAFF. The whole variable domain, filled in from reference TRBV18 and TRBJ1-1, reads NAGVMQNPRHLVRRRGQEARLRCSPMKGHSHVYWYRQLPEEGLKFMVYLQKENIIDESGMPKERFSAEFPKEGPSILRIQQVVRGDSAAYFCASSPWTAPDTEAFFGQGTRLTVV.

The rearrangement joins TRBV5-1 to TRBJ2-7, with D unresolved. Germline V CDR1 and CDR2: SGHRS, YFSETQ. The V and J ends lost 6 bases and 2 bases respectively, with 15 bases between them. The CDR3 contains 14 residues. The CDR3 bases are TGCGCCAGCAACAATGAAGACTGGCCCTACGAGCAGTACTTC. Amino acid sequence: CASNNEDWPYEQYF.

The gene calls are TRBV6-5 and TRBJ1-4; D gene ambiguous. Trimming pared 2 bases from V and 2 bases from J, leaving 6 bases between. This CDR3 comprises 14 residues. Looked up from germline, CDR1 is MNHEY and CDR2 is SVGAGI. This chain's CDR3 is CASSYTGTNEKLFF. CDR3 DNA sequence: TGTGCCAGCAGTTACACCGGGACTAATGAAAAACTGTTTTTT.

The rearrangement uses TRBV5-1 and TRBJ2-5, with 9 bases aligning to TRBD1. The germline V gene has CDR1 SGHRS and CDR2 YFSETQ. Unmatched junction bases numbered 6, after V lost 4 bases and J lost 5 bases. The CDR3 spans 14 residues. The CDR3 region has the DNA TGCGCCAGCAGCGTGACAGGGGGACAGGAGACCCAGTACTTC. Translated: CASSVTGGQETQYF.

This clone was observed a few times. CDR3 nucleotide sequence: TGTGCTAGTGGTTTGCCTCGGGGGGTAGGGGAGCAGTACTTC. Encoded protein: CASGLPRGVGEQYF. The V and J genes are TRBV12-5 and TRBJ2-7; 7 bases match TRBD2. The germline V gene encodes CDR1 LGHNT and CDR2 FRNRAP. The CDR3 runs to 14 residues. V shed 2 bases and J 7 bases; nucleotides not matched to a gene: 8.

The J gene is TRBJ2-3, the V gene TRBV5-1; 8 nucleotides match TRBD1. V lost 7 bases, J lost 5 bases, and 6 bases stayed unmatched. The CDR3 loop spans 13 amino acids. CDR1 is SGHRS and CDR2 is YFSETQ in the germline V gene. CDR3 sequence: CASQGASGDTQYF. The CDR3, as DNA: TGCGCCAGCCAGGGGGCCTCGGGAGATACGCAGTATTTT.

The V and J genes are TRBV7-3 and TRBJ2-4; D is possibly TRBD2 (6 bases). CDR1 is SGHTA and CDR2 is FQGTGA in the germline V gene. This CDR3 has 14 amino acids. V was cut by 5 bases and J by 8 bases, with 16 bases left in between. The CDR3 nucleotides read TGTGCCAGCAGCAGAAATGGGGGGAAAGACATTCAGTACTTC. Translated, it gives CASSRNGGKDIQYF.

This chain joins TRBV24-1 and TRBJ2-5; D is unclear. V dropped 2 bases and J dropped 4 bases, with 10 bases sitting between them. Germline lookup yields CDR1 KGHDR and CDR2 SFDVKD. The CDR3 is 14 residues long. The CDR3 DNA reads TGTGCCACCAGTGATTCTACAGTGGGAGAGACCCAGTACTTC. This codes for CATSDSTVGETQYF.

This rearrangement joins TRBV7-6 to TRBJ1-5; 9 bases align to TRBD1. Germline V gives CDR1 SGHVS, CDR2 FNYEAQ. J gave up 7 bases and V 2 bases, and 3 bases lay outside the gene matches. The CDR3 length is 14 residues. CDR3 loop: CASSLTGGGQPQHF. Here the CDR3 DNA reads TGTGCCAGCAGCTTAACAGGGGGCGGACAGCCCCAGCATTTT. Combining the CDR3 with reference TRBV7-6 and TRBJ1-5 gives the whole variable domain GAGVSQSPRYKVTKRGQDVALRCDPISGHVSLYWYRQALGQGPEFLTYFNYEAQQDKSGLPNDRFSAERPEGSISTLTIQRTEQRDSAMYRCASSLTGGGQPQHFGDGTRLSIL.

This chain joins TRBV5-1 and TRBJ1-2; D is unresolved. This CDR3 has 12 residues. The germline V and J ends were trimmed by 7 bases and 2 bases, with 9 bases remaining between them. Germline loops: CDR1 SGHRS, CDR2 YFSETQ. The chain's CDR3 is CASGGENYGYTF. DNA for the CDR3: TGCGCCAGCGGCGGGGAAAACTATGGCTACACCTTC.

The rearrangement links TRBV7-2 to TRBJ2-7; D is unclear. Germline loops: CDR1 SGHTA, CDR2 FQGNSA. The CDR3 is 14 amino acids. V was pared by 6 bases and J by 0 bases, with 12 bases between. The CDR3 coding sequence is TGTGCCAGCAGTCCCATTTTGAGCTCCTACGAGCAGTACTTC. Residues: CASSPILSSYEQYF.

This chain joins TRBV10-2 and TRBJ2-1; 8 bases line up with TRBD2. The CDR3 sequence is 15 residues long. J lost 4 bases, V lost 4 bases, and 6 bases had no gene match. Germline CDR1 reads WSHSY; CDR2 reads SAAADI. In nucleotides, the CDR3 is TGCGCCAGCAGTGCAACTAGCGGAAATTACAATGAGCAGTTCTTC. This codes for CASSATSGNYNEQFF.

V usage is TRBV5-4 and J usage is TRBJ2-2; a possible D gene is TRBD1 (5 bases). The length of the CDR3 is 14 residues. Germline V gene data show CDR1 as SGHNT and CDR2 as YYREEE (reference sequence). Trimming stripped 1 base from V and 2 bases from J, with 6 bases between. CDR3 sequence: CASSLRTNTGELFF. DNA for the CDR3: TGTGCCAGCAGCTTGAGGACAAACACCGGGGAGCTGTTTTTT.